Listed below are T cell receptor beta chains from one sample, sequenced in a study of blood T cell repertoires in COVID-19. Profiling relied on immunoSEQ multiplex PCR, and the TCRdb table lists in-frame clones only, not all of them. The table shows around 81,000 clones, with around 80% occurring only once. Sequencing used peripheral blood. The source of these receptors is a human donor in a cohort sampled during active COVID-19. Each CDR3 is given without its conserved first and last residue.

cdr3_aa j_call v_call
ASSLQANEQF TRBJ2-1 TRBV6-6
ASKERGDTQY TRBJ2-3 TRBV6-5
ASNLGGSGVEQY TRBJ2-7 TRBV6-5
ASSPTGVISYNEQF TRBJ2-1 TRBV6-2/TRBV6-3
ASSLARGADTEAF TRBJ1-1 TRBV3-1/TRBV3-2
ASSPTTPRRGYDEKLF TRBJ1-4 TRBV6-6
ASSGLGQGSTEAF TRBJ1-1 TRBV6-6
ASSLAGTGNTEAF TRBJ1-1 TRBV5-1
ASSQEALGRVRSPLH TRBJ1-6 TRBV4-1
ASTPPPGETGYNEQF TRBJ2-1 TRBV5-4
ASSLTGGGNQPQH TRBJ1-5 TRBV5-6
ASSESGGGVNEQF TRBJ2-1 TRBV10-1
ASSQPGLAGSREF TRBJ2-1 TRBV4-1
ASSVASGGPKQF TRBJ2-1 TRBV9
ASSPRRATNTGELF TRBJ2-2 TRBV18
ASSRTPSAGGSYNEQF TRBJ2-1 TRBV19
ASSEQGDEQF TRBJ2-1 TRBV9
ASSTPGGPNTEAF TRBJ1-1 TRBV19
ASSPTGGAHGYT TRBJ1-2 TRBV7-3
ASSLTGSFRNEQF TRBJ2-1 TRBV5-5
ATRQGLGEQY TRBJ2-7 TRBV28
AIRRTGGTEAF TRBJ1-1 TRBV10-3
ASSFRQGFDGYT TRBJ1-2 TRBV7-9
ASSSPLAGDYEQY TRBJ2-7 TRBV5-1
AISDAGNTIY TRBJ1-3 TRBV10-3
AIRETVTGIPYEQY TRBJ2-7 TRBV10-3
ASSDWTVDNSPLH TRBJ1-6 TRBV5-6
ASSAGTGDQPQH TRBJ1-5 TRBV7-9
ASSYPSGGDTQY TRBJ2-3 TRBV5-1
ASSSPTDLGGYT TRBJ1-2 TRBV5-4
ASSLDWTSGGNYNEQF TRBJ2-1 TRBV7-9
ASSRGLAGGANTQY TRBJ2-3 TRBV7-9
ASSRGLAGGRRF TRBJ2-1 TRBV3-1/TRBV3-2
ASSPQVANTGELF TRBJ2-2 TRBV5-4
ASSAGLAGGRTQY TRBJ2-5 TRBV9
ASSRTGFVPLH TRBJ1-6 TRBV19
ASSLARQGLNEKLF TRBJ1-4 TRBV5-1
ASSSHAGGRQPQH TRBJ1-5 TRBV19
ASRATGGNNSPLH TRBJ1-6 TRBV7-9
ASSLQGSPGNTIY TRBJ1-3 TRBV7-2
ASSLGGAASQVYEQY TRBJ2-7 TRBV11-2
ASSFSPARGHEQY TRBJ2-7 TRBV6-2/TRBV6-3
ASSVASGGSQETQY TRBJ2-5 TRBV9
ASSRAGTSGPYEQY TRBJ2-7 TRBV28
ASSPRGGGHPTDTQY TRBJ2-3 TRBV4-2
SVGRGSYEQY TRBJ2-7 TRBV29-1
ASSVRQGSFYNEQF TRBJ2-1 TRBV9
ASSIGTAGRGELF TRBJ2-2 TRBV19
ASSWGQGFYEQY TRBJ2-7 TRBV5-1
ASSFLGQGGATYGYT TRBJ1-2 TRBV5-6
ASSRGSQEAF TRBJ1-1 TRBV3-1/TRBV3-2
ASSLGGLGVNIQY TRBJ2-4 TRBV5-6
ASSPSTGGWNEQY TRBJ2-7 TRBV18
ASSILGDPGANVLT TRBJ2-6 TRBV19
ASSPSPGQAAGGYT TRBJ1-2 TRBV18